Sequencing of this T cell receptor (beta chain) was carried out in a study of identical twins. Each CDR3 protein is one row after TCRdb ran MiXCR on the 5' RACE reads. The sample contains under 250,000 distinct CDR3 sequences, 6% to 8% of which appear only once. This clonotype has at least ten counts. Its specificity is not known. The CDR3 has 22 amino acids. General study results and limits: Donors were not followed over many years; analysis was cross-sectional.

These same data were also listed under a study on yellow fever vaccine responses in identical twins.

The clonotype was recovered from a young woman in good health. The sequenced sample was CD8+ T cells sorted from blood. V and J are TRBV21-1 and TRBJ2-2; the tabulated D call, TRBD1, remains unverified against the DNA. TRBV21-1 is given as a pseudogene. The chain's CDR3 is CASSKVLRDRGSSLFGTGELFF. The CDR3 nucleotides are TGTGCCAGCAGCAAAGTACTCCGGGACAGGGGTTCTAGCCTGTTCGGCACCGGGGAGCTGTTTTTT.